What follows are 5 T cell receptor beta chains derived from one specimen sequenced in a study of cytomegalovirus exposure and HLA in healthy donors. Vbeta (60) and Jbeta (13) primers were used in the PCR. Sequenced by immunoSEQ multiplex PCR; TCRdb stores in-frame clones only, minus some. Here the sample spans fewer than 200,000 clones, roughly four fifths being singletons. The sample taken for sequencing was PBMCs. These receptors all stem from a female donor in good health and CMV-seronegative.

The chain joins TRBV4-2 to TRBJ1-2, with D possibly matching TRBD1 (5 bases). V shed 6 bases and J shed 7 bases, with 21 bases lying between them. The CDR3 sequence is 15 residues long. Germline CDR1 and CDR2: LGHNA and YNFKEQ. DNA of the CDR3: TGTGCCAGCAGAGGGGCGGGGCAGCGGATCGGTGGCTACACCTTC. It is translated as CASRGAGQRIGGYTF.

Comment on this clone: The junction departs from the called germline gene at one end, perhaps through a read error. The V call is TRBV7-7, the J call TRBJ2-3, with 7 bases that match TRBD2. Germline loops: CDR1 SSHAT, CDR2 FNYEAQ (reference sequence). The CDR3 sequence is 15 residues long. The CDR3 sequence is CASSPTSSPRDTQYF. The CDR3 nucleotides are TGTGCTAGCAGTCCGACTAGCTCCCCGAGAGATACGCAGTATTTT.

The genes are TRBV7-2 and TRBJ1-5; D gene ambiguous. The CDR3 totals 14 residues. CDR1 and CDR2 (germline): SGHTA, FQGNSA. With 5 bases removed from V and 5 bases from J, the gap between germline ends came to 13 bases. The CDR3 protein is CASSPRSGDQPQHF. As DNA, the CDR3 is TGTGCCAGCAGCCCACGGAGTGGCGATCAGCCCCAGCATTTT.

The rearrangement links TRBV5-4 to TRBJ1-1; D possibly corresponds to TRBD1 (6 bases). V was shortened by 4 bases and J by 6 bases, with 16 bases between the two germline ends. CDR3 length: 14 amino acids. Germline V CDR1 and CDR2: SGHNT, YYREEE (reference sequence). The CDR3 region is CASSLKQGRSEAFF. In DNA, the CDR3 is TGTGCCAGCAGCCTAAAACAGGGAAGGTCTGAAGCTTTCTTT.

As to this clone: One junction end disagrees with the germline gene, perhaps due to a read error. The chain is built from TRBV7-9 and TRBJ1-2; TRBD1 aligns across 8 bases. The CDR3 is made up of 16 amino acids. Germline CDR1 is SEHNR and CDR2 is FQNEAQ (reference sequence). This chain's CDR3 is CSSSSTTTGAVYGYTF. The DNA for the CDR3 is TGTTCCAGCAGCTCCACTACGACAGGGGCGGTCTATGGCTACACCTTC.